This entry is about one T cell receptor (beta chain). Its target is not known. Trimming pared 8 bases from V and 4 bases from J, leaving 17 bases between. The V gene's germline CDR1 is MNHEY and CDR2 SVGAGI. This CDR3 has 14 amino acids. All of the isolated RNA was reverse transcribed, so expressed TCRB transcripts were sequenced. Sequencing used immunoSEQ multiplex PCR; TCRdb keeps in-frame clones, though not all of them. Found here are about 160,000 clones, 7.8% of them singletons; the top ten hold 0.94%. The sample belongs to a study of beta chain features in type 1 diabetes. Study findings and constraints: There was a moderate but significant shortening of TCRB CDR3s in all four CD4+ subsets of Type 1 diabetes patients.

This sequence joins TRBV6-5 and TRBJ1-1; possibly TRBD1 for D (5 bases). The specimen sequenced was central memory CD4+ T cells from blood. This TCR was sampled from a woman aged 35 to 49 with type 1 diabetes. The CDR3 sequence: CASGPIQGRTEAFF. The CDR3 DNA reads TGTGCCAGCGGTCCAATTCAGGGTCGCACTGAAGCTTTCTTT.